This paragraph reports one TCR beta chain. Its target is not known. Primers included in the PCR were 60 Vbeta and 13 Jbeta primers. Produced via immunoSEQ multiplex PCR; TCRdb's table is partial and in-frame only. The data show 150,000 to 200,000 clones, roughly 87% seen once. This sample stems from a study of cytomegalovirus exposure and HLA in healthy donors. Study observations and caveats: Analysis performed later found approximately 17,000 TCR beta sequences associated with HLA alleles at 0.05 false discovery rate. Later on, an analysis found that several of the most significant clusters appeared to be linked to common viral pathogens, which included parvovirus B19. It was reported that TCR beta sequences correctly inferred the HLA-A and HLA-B alleles for most subjects.

The V gene lost 2 bases and the J gene lost 8 bases, with 16 bases spanning the gap. Looked up from germline, CDR1 is LGHNA and CDR2 is YNFKEQ. This CDR3 has 15 residues. This rearrangement joins TRBV4-2 to TRBJ1-5; D is unresolved. The source of this sequence is a girl under three years old in good health and CMV-seronegative. The sequenced material came from PBMCs. As DNA, the CDR3 is TGTGCCAGCAGCCAAAGAGTCGACCGGGAAAAGCCCCAGCATTTT. Protein: CASSQRVDREKPQHF.